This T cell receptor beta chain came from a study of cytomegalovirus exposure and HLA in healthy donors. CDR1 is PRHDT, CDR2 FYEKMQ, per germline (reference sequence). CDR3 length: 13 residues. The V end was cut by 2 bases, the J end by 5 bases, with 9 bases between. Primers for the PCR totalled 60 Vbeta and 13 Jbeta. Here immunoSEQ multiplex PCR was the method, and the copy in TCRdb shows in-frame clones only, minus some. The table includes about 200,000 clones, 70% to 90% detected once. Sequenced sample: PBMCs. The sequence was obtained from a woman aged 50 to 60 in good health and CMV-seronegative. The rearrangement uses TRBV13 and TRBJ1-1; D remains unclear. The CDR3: CASSLSGGTEAFF. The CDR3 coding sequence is TGTGCCAGCAGCTTATCCGGAGGAACTGAAGCTTTCTTT.